Listed here are 29 T cell receptor beta chains from one sample, sequenced in a study of T cell repertoires in cytomegalovirus infection. MiXCR was run by TCRdb on the reads, yielding one entry per CDR3 protein. The sample yields nearly 650,000 distinct CDR3 sequences, 24% seen once. The sequenced sample was CD8+ T cells from PBMCs. These TCRs come from a human donor in good health (CMV status not recorded). Some clones in this sample may be carry-over from other donors' samples.

This clonotype was recorded many times. The chain combines TRBV10-3 with TRBJ2-5; 10 bases are shared with TRBD1. CDR1 is ENHRY, CDR2 SYGVKD, per germline. The CDR3 extends over 14 amino acids. The V segment lost 8 bases and the J segment 3 bases; nucleotides outside the gene matches: 6. CDR3 sequence reads: CAIREGTGEETQYF. CDR3 nucleotide sequence: TGTGCCATCCGGGAAGGGACAGGGGAAGAGACCCAGTACTTC.

CDR3 protein: CASSQSAGYSPLHF. For the CDR3, the DNA is TGTGCCAGTAGTCAATCGGCGGGTTATTCACCCCTCCACTTT. V gene TRBV19 combines with J gene TRBJ1-6; no clear D. The V end lost 5 bases, the J end lost 8 bases, and 13 bases lay between the germline ends. Germline V lookup: CDR1 LNHDA, CDR2 SQIVND (reference sequence). The CDR3 sequence is 14 residues long.

This clonotype came up many times. The J gene is TRBJ2-3, the V gene TRBV24-1; D tentatively reads TRBD1 or TRBD2 (6 bases each). The CDR3 has 17 residues. Trimming cost V 1 base and J 2 bases, with 15 bases left between them. Germline CDR1 is KGHDR and CDR2 is SFDVKD. This chain's CDR3 is CATSDFSTPGATDTQYF. The CDR3 bases are TGTGCCACCAGTGATTTCTCCACTCCGGGGGCCACAGATACGCAGTATTTT.

This clonotype was seen at least ten times. This rearrangement joins TRBV27 to TRBJ2-5, with TRBD1 as a possible D gene (5 bases). The CDR3 is 14 residues long. Per germline, CDR1 MNHEY and CDR2 SMNVEV (reference sequence). Trimming cost V 8 bases and J 1 base, with 14 bases left between them. The CDR3 region is CASGNPRVQETQYF. The CDR3, as DNA: TGTGCCAGCGGCAACCCCAGGGTCCAAGAGACCCAGTACTTC.

The chain has TRBV6-2 or TRBV6-3 and TRBJ2-5; TRBD1 is a possible D gene (6 bases). The CDR3 runs 14 residues. Trimming stripped 5 bases from V and 1 base from J, with 11 bases between. Germline V CDR1 and CDR2: MNHEY, SVGEGT. CDR3 region: CASSTGFFQETQYF. The CDR3 nucleotides read TGTGCCAGCAGTACAGGGTTCTTCCAAGAGACCCAGTACTTC.

The gene calls are TRBV10-3 and TRBJ1-1, with D perhaps matching TRBD1 (6 bases). The CDR3 loop spans 14 amino acids. Trimming pared 2 bases from V and 1 base from J, leaving 8 bases between. Germline V gene data show CDR1 as ENHRY and CDR2 as SYGVKD. The CDR3 is CAISEGDKNTEAFF. CDR3 DNA sequence: TGTGCCATCAGTGAGGGGGACAAGAACACTGAAGCTTTCTTT.

The chain uses TRBV6-5 and TRBJ2-1, with 14 nucleotides matching TRBD2. Trimming removed 5 bases from V and 4 bases from J; junction bases left unmatched: 4. The CDR3 is 16 amino acids. Germline V gives CDR1 MNHEY, CDR2 SVGAGI. The CDR3 sequence is CASSQWTSGGYNEQFF. The CDR3, as DNA: TGTGCCAGCAGTCAGTGGACTAGCGGGGGGTACAATGAGCAGTTCTTC.

Ten or more counts support this clonotype. V gene TRBV12-3 or TRBV12-4 combines with J gene TRBJ1-5; D uncertain. Trimming removed 4 bases at V and 2 bases at J, with 12 bases between. CDR3 length: 15 residues. The CDR3 DNA sequence: TGTGCCAGCAGTTCACTTAGTGAAGGCAATCAGCCCCAGCATTTT. It specifies CASSSLSEGNQPQHF.

This clonotype was counted many times. The gene calls are TRBV7-6 and TRBJ1-1; D ambiguous. The germline CDR1 and CDR2 sequences are SGHVS and FNYEAQ. CDR3 length: 13 amino acids. With 1 base removed from V and 1 base from J, the gap between germline ends came to 4 bases. The CDR3 coding sequence is TGTGCCAGCAGCTTAGAGAGGAACACTGAAGCTTTCTTT. Amino acids: CASSLERNTEAFF. The complete variable domain, with remaining parts taken from reference TRBV7-6 and TRBJ1-1, reads GAGVSQSPRYKVTKRGQDVALRCDPISGHVSLYWYRQALGQGPEFLTYFNYEAQQDKSGLPNDRFSAERPEGSISTLTIQRTEQRDSAMYRCASSLERNTEAFFGQGTRLTVV.

This clonotype was observed at least ten times. The rearrangement uses TRBV7-6 and TRBJ2-1; TRBD2 might be the D (6 bases). The CDR3 length is 15 residues. Per the germline V gene, CDR1 is SGHVS and CDR2 is FNYEAQ. V was pared by 4 bases and J by 7 bases, with 17 bases between. The CDR3 region is CASSSGVAARNEQFF. CDR3 DNA: TGTGCCAGCAGCTCAGGAGTAGCGGCGAGAAATGAGCAGTTCTTC.

This clonotype was found a few times. The chain employs TRBV7-9 and TRBJ1-6; tentative D call: TRBD1 (5 bases). The CDR3 runs to 14 residues. Trimming cost V 9 bases and J 9 bases, with 18 bases left between them. Germline V gene sequence: CDR1 SEHNR, CDR2 FQNEAQ (reference sequence). CDR3 bases: TGTGCCAGTCGAGGGGAGGGGAGGGTTTCACCCCTCCACTTT. Its protein product is CASRGEGRVSPLHF.

This chain uses TRBV12-3 or TRBV12-4 with TRBJ1-1; tentatively, D is TRBD1 (6 bases). CDR3 length: 17 amino acids. Trimming took 7 bases from V and 3 from J, leaving 24 bases between them. Here the CDR3 reads CASILYRDTSRDTEAFF. The CDR3, as DNA: TGTGCCAGCATCCTTTACCGGGACACCTCCCGGGACACTGAAGCTTTCTTT.

Worth noting for this clonotype: One base away lies a much larger clone, so this may be a sequencing read error. The rearrangement links TRBV7-6 to TRBJ1-4; the D gene is possibly TRBD1 (6 bases). V lost 4 bases, J lost 7 bases, and 19 bases lay in between. The germline V gene has CDR1 SGHVS and CDR2 FNYEAQ. This CDR3 region has 16 residues. The CDR3 sequence is CASSSPGARGIEKLFF. Here the CDR3 DNA reads TGTGCCAGCAGCTCACCCGGGGCCAGGGGTATTGAAAAACTGTTTTTT.

This clonotype was seen more than once but under ten times. V and J are TRBV6-6 and TRBJ2-1; perhaps TRBD2 as D (6 bases). The CDR3 contains 20 residues. The germline V and J ends were trimmed by 4 bases and 8 bases, with 33 bases remaining between them. The germline gives CDR1 MNHNY, CDR2 SVGAGI (reference sequence). The CDR3 here is CASSSPDTLYRLEKSDEQFF. The CDR3 DNA is TGTGCCAGCAGTTCCCCCGATACTCTTTACCGACTAGAAAAGTCCGATGAGCAGTTCTTC.

This clonotype was observed a handful of times. V gene TRBV7-9 combines with J gene TRBJ2-1, with TRBD1 matching over 8 bases. Germline assignment: CDR1 SEHNR and CDR2 FQNEAQ (reference sequence). The CDR3 contains 15 residues. V was pared by 5 bases and J by 6 bases, with 9 bases of the junction left unmatched. CDR3 coding DNA: TGTGCCAGCAGCATCGGACAGGGTTTTGGCAATGAGCAGTTCTTC. Amino acid sequence: CASSIGQGFGNEQFF.

This rearrangement joins TRBV20-1 to TRBJ2-1; 7 bases map to TRBD1. Germline V gene sequence: CDR1 DFQATT, CDR2 SNEGSKA (reference sequence). This CDR3 contains 11 residues. V dropped 6 bases and J dropped 7; count of bases not matched to a gene: 3. CDR3 loop: CSAKQGNEQFF. The CDR3 bases are TGCAGTGCAAAACAGGGGAATGAGCAGTTCTTC.

On this clonotype: A read error may be the cause here, since a much bigger clone is one base away. This chain links TRBV7-6 with TRBJ1-5; D unclear. Germline assignment: CDR1 SGHVS and CDR2 FNYEAQ. The CDR3 is 14 amino acids. The chain's CDR3 is CASSEGISNQSQHF. CDR3 coding DNA: TGTGCCAGCAGCGAAGGGATTAGCAATCAGTCCCAGCATTTT.

DNA for the CDR3: TGTGCCAGCAGTTACTCGAATGAAAAACTGTTTTTT. It is translated as CASSYSNEKLFF. This chain uses TRBV6-6 with TRBJ1-4; D unresolved. The CDR3 is 12 residues long. Germline V gene lookup returns CDR1 MNHNY and CDR2 SVGAGI (reference sequence). Trimming took off 0 bases at V and 5 bases at J, with 1 base between the two ends.

The chain joins TRBV15 to TRBJ2-1; D gene ambiguous. Per the germline V gene, CDR1 is LNHNV and CDR2 is YYDKDF (reference sequence). This CDR3 region has 20 residues. Trimming pared 1 base from V and 4 bases from J, leaving 26 bases between. Written as DNA, the CDR3 is TGTGCCACCAGCAGAGGGCAGAAAAAGTTCCTCCGACAATTATACAATGAGCAGTTCTTC. It specifies CATSRGQKKFLRQLYNEQFF.

This sequence joins TRBV12-3 or TRBV12-4 and TRBJ2-1; possible D gene TRBD1, 5 bases. Trimming shortened V by 4 bases and J by 1 base, and 11 bases separated the two germline ends. The length of the CDR3 is 15 residues. The CDR3 bases are TGTGCCAGCAGTTCGACGACAGATTCCTACAATGAGCAGTTCTTC. The encoded protein is CASSSTTDSYNEQFF.

This clonotype was recorded a few times. CDR3 coding DNA: TGTGCCAGCAGCCTAGTTTCAGGCGTATTGATATACGAGCAGTACGTC. Protein sequence: CASSLVSGVLIYEQYV. The chain uses TRBV7-9 and TRBJ2-7, with no clear D. The CDR3 is 16 amino acids. Looked up from germline, CDR1 is SEHNR and CDR2 is FQNEAQ (reference sequence). V was trimmed by 5 bases and J by 4 bases, leaving 21 bases between them.

This clonotype has ten or more counts. The V and J genes are TRBV7-8 and TRBJ2-2, with D tentatively TRBD1 (5 bases). Germline loops: CDR1 SGHVS, CDR2 FQNEAQ. The CDR3 extends over 14 amino acids. Trimming stripped 0 bases from V and 6 bases from J, with 8 bases between. The CDR3 protein is CASSLAGAAGELFF. CDR3 coding DNA: TGTGCCAGCAGCTTAGCAGGGGCGGCCGGGGAGCTGTTTTTT.

This clonotype was counted only a few times. The chain employs TRBV7-9 and TRBJ1-6, with D possibly being TRBD1 (6 bases). Per germline, CDR1 SEHNR and CDR2 FQNEAQ (reference sequence). The CDR3 spans 14 residues. V was pared by 5 bases and J by 10 bases, with 15 bases between. This CDR3 reads CASSPAGGRSPLHF. CDR3 DNA: TGTGCCAGCAGCCCCGCGGGGGGGCGATCACCCCTCCACTTT.

The V gene is TRBV5-1, the J gene TRBJ2-2; 11 nucleotides align to TRBD1. V shed 4 bases and J 5 bases; nucleotides not matched to a gene: 7. CDR3 length: 16 residues. Germline values: CDR1 SGHRS, CDR2 YFSETQ. CDR3 sequence: CASSTGQGAQTGELFF. The DNA for the CDR3 is TGCGCCAGCAGCACCGGACAGGGGGCGCAAACCGGGGAGCTGTTTTTT.

The table lists this clonotype with a few counts. V and J are TRBV6-6 and TRBJ2-3, with 9 bases identical to TRBD2. CDR1 is MNHNY, CDR2 SVGAGI, per germline (reference sequence). The ends lost 6 bases at V and 1 base at J; junction bases unmatched: 17. The CDR3 is made up of 19 amino acids. CDR3 nucleotide sequence: TGTGCCAGCAGCCTCTCCCGCGGTGGTAGCGGGGGTCGCACAGATACGCAGTATTTT. Protein: CASSLSRGGSGGRTDTQYF.

The chain carries TRBV27 and TRBJ2-1; D tentatively reads TRBD1 or TRBD2 (5 bases each). This CDR3 comprises 12 residues. V lost 4 bases and J lost 9, with 10 bases in between. Germline lookup yields CDR1 MNHEY and CDR2 SMNVEV (reference sequence). Here the CDR3 reads CASSYEGTEQFF. The DNA of the CDR3 is TGTGCCAGCAGTTATGAGGGGACTGAGCAGTTCTTC.

This clonotype has at least ten counts. V gene TRBV7-9 combines with J gene TRBJ2-7; D is ambiguous. The CDR3 has 16 amino acids. Germline V CDR1 and CDR2: SEHNR, FQNEAQ (reference sequence). Trimming took 5 bases from V and 3 from J, leaving 20 bases between them. In DNA, the CDR3 is TGTGCCAGCAGCGGACCTGGGTCATCACTACGCTACGAGCAGTACTTC. Protein: CASSGPGSSLRYEQYF.

This clonotype turned up a few times. The CDR3 bases are TGTGCCAGCAGTCCCGAGCTACCCTACAACCCCGATGAAGCTTTCTTT. Amino acid sequence: CASSPELPYNPDEAFF. V is TRBV2 and J is TRBJ1-1; D uncertain. In germline, CDR1 is SNHLY, CDR2 FYNNEI. The CDR3 is 16 residues long. The V end lost 5 bases, the J end lost 7 bases, and 23 bases lay between the germline ends.

V is TRBV19 and J is TRBJ2-2, with 9 bases aligning to TRBD2. Germline V gene sequence: CDR1 LNHDA, CDR2 SQIVND (reference sequence). The V segment lost 4 bases and the J segment 1 base; nucleotides outside the gene matches: 4. The CDR3 extends over 16 amino acids. CDR3 in amino acids: CASSTKRGENTGELFF. CDR3 nucleotides: TGTGCCAGTAGTACGAAGCGGGGGGAGAACACCGGGGAGCTGTTTTTT.